The 25 T cell receptor beta chains in this list originate from one sample, sequenced in a study of T cell repertoires in cytomegalovirus infection. In TCRdb, the reads were re-called with MiXCR into one record per CDR3 protein. The sample holds fewer than 350,000 distinct CDR3 sequences, roughly 16% seen once. The sample was PBMCs. The receptor set was obtained from a human donor in good health (CMV status not recorded). Some clones in this sample may be carry-over from other donors' samples.

This chain uses TRBV6-5 with TRBJ2-7; no clear D. The CDR3 runs 13 residues. Trimming removed 2 bases from V and 0 bases from J, with 5 bases in between. CDR1 is MNHEY and CDR2 is SVGAGI in the germline V gene. CDR3 coding DNA: TGTGCCAGCAGTTACAGCGTCTCCTACGAGCAGTACTTC. Translation gives CASSYSVSYEQYF.

This clonotype showed up many times. The V call is TRBV7-2, the J call TRBJ1-5, with D possibly being TRBD1 (6 bases). The CDR3 is 13 residues long. The V gene lost 4 bases and the J gene lost 11 bases, with 15 bases spanning the gap. CDR1 is SGHTA and CDR2 is FQGNSA in the germline V gene. The CDR3 DNA reads TGTGCCAGCAGCTCTAAAGGGGGGAACACCCAGCATTTT. This gives the protein CASSSKGGNTQHF.

The chain combines TRBV6-6 with TRBJ2-5; 7 bases fit TRBD2. After removal of 2 bases from V and 5 bases from J, the junction contained 8 bases not matched to a gene. The V gene's germline CDR1 is MNHNY and CDR2 SVGAGI (reference sequence). This CDR3 spans 15 amino acids. CDR3 in amino acids: CASSYEAGLGETQYF. The CDR3 coding sequence is TGTGCCAGCAGTTACGAAGCGGGGCTTGGGGAGACCCAGTACTTC.

This clonotype was observed at least ten times. The chain recombines TRBV7-3 with TRBJ1-1; D gene unclear. Germline V gene sequence: CDR1 SGHTA, CDR2 FQGTGA. Trimming shortened V by 5 bases and J by 3 bases, and 13 bases separated the two germline ends. The CDR3 loop spans 14 amino acids. For the CDR3, the DNA is TGTGCCAGCAGCCCCTCCGGATCCCACACTGAAGCTTTCTTT. Amino acids: CASSPSGSHTEAFF.

The chain couples TRBV20-1 to TRBJ2-5; perhaps TRBD1 as D (5 bases). Germline V gene lookup returns CDR1 DFQATT and CDR2 SNEGSKA (reference sequence). This CDR3 contains 12 residues. Deletions cut 7 bases from V and 6 bases from J, with 15 bases between. CDR3 loop: CSVSFRAKTQYF. CDR3 coding DNA: TGCAGTGTTAGTTTCAGGGCGAAGACCCAGTACTTC.

The rearrangement uses TRBV7-2 and TRBJ2-3; 8 bases match TRBD2. Unmatched junction bases numbered 12, after V lost 5 bases and J lost 5 bases. The length of the CDR3 is 16 residues. The germline V gene has CDR1 SGHTA and CDR2 FQGNSA. For the CDR3, the DNA is TGTGCCAGCAGCCCTGGACTAGCCCCCTTTGTAGATACGCAGTATTTT. As protein: CASSPGLAPFVDTQYF. Complete variable domain (other parts from reference TRBV7-2 and TRBJ2-3): GAGVSQSPSNKVTEKGKDVELRCDPISGHTALYWYRQSLGQGLEFLIYFQGNSAPDKSGLPSDRFSAERTGGSVSTLTIQRTQQEDSAVYLCASSPGLAPFVDTQYFGPGTRLTVL.

The V call is TRBV20-1, the J call TRBJ2-3; 16 bases line up with TRBD2. Per the germline V gene, CDR1 is DFQATT and CDR2 is SNEGSKA (reference sequence). The CDR3 is made up of 18 amino acids. V shed 3 bases, J shed 1 base, and the junction held 7 bases outside the gene matches. The CDR3 DNA sequence: TGCAGTGCTAGCATGGGACTAGCGGGGGGGCGGGGCACAGATACGCAGTATTTT. Protein sequence: CSASMGLAGGRGTDTQYF.

This clonotype occurred a few times. The chain combines TRBV20-1 with TRBJ2-3; no clear D gene. The CDR3 covers 12 residues. Trimming left V 5 bases short and J 0 bases short, with 6 bases between. Germline V gene data show CDR1 as DFQATT and CDR2 as SNEGSKA (reference sequence). CDR3 amino acids: CSAGISTDTQYF. The CDR3, as DNA: TGCAGTGCTGGGATTAGCACAGATACGCAGTATTTT.

The table lists this clonotype with many counts. The chain combines TRBV6-1 with TRBJ2-2, with D possibly TRBD1 on 5 matching bases. V lost 4 bases and J 4 bases, leaving 7 bases between the germline ends. The CDR3 is made up of 13 amino acids. CDR1 is MNHNS and CDR2 is SASEGT in the germline V gene. For the CDR3, the DNA is TGTGCCAGCAGTGCAGGGTTCACCGGGGAGCTGTTTTTT. This encodes CASSAGFTGELFF.

This clonotype occurred many times. The chain employs TRBV7-2 and TRBJ1-1; D gene unclear. From germline, CDR1 is SGHTA and CDR2 FQGNSA. Between the trimmed V and J ends, which lost 4 bases and 0 bases, there was a span of 12 bases. The CDR3 is 15 residues long. CDR3 residues: CASSSSGSMNTEAFF. CDR3 in DNA: TGTGCCAGCAGCTCCTCGGGCAGCATGAACACTGAAGCTTTCTTT.

This clonotype was detected only a few times. The gene calls are TRBV6-6 and TRBJ1-1; D is unclear. CDR1 MNHNY and CDR2 SVGAGI come from the germline V gene (reference sequence). The CDR3 sequence is 11 residues long. V lost 5 bases, J lost 14 bases, and 15 bases lay in between. The DNA of the CDR3 is TGTGCCAGCAGTATGGAACCGGGCGGCTTCTTT. It is translated as CASSMEPGGFF.

This clonotype was detected many times. V is TRBV28 and J is TRBJ2-7; TRBD1 matches at 7 bases. Germline V lookup: CDR1 MDHEN, CDR2 SYDVKM. CDR3 length equals 14 residues. V lost 6 bases to trimming and J lost 3 bases; unmatched junction nucleotides: 8. The CDR3 DNA reads as TGTGCCAGCAGCGTAACAGGGGCCGGCTACGAGCAGTACTTC. It translates to CASSVTGAGYEQYF.

This clonotype was picked up many times. The V and J genes are TRBV7-8 and TRBJ2-5; D tentatively reads TRBD1 or TRBD2 (5 bases each). The CDR3 is made up of 16 amino acids. Germline assignment: CDR1 SGHVS and CDR2 FQNEAQ. The V and J ends lost 3 bases and 0 bases respectively, with 14 bases between them. CDR3 residues: CASSFMRDAYQETQYF. For the CDR3, the DNA is TGTGCCAGCAGCTTCATGAGGGACGCGTACCAAGAGACCCAGTACTTC.

This clonotype was seen repeatedly, ten times or more. The chain couples TRBV20-1 to TRBJ1-6, with TRBD1 identical over 7 bases. Per germline, CDR1 DFQATT and CDR2 SNEGSKA (reference sequence). The length of the CDR3 is 15 residues. The V and J ends lost 6 bases and 8 bases, in that order; junction bases with no gene match: 13. The CDR3 loop is CSAFGGGQPDSPLHF. The CDR3 bases are TGCAGTGCGTTTGGAGGGGGACAGCCTGATTCACCCCTCCACTTT.

This chain uses TRBV7-9 with TRBJ2-5, with 11 bases fitting TRBD2. Germline V gives CDR1 SEHNR, CDR2 FQNEAQ (reference sequence). With 5 bases clipped from V and 5 bases from J, the junction kept 7 bases outside the gene matches. CDR3 size: 15 residues. Here the CDR3 reads CASSATSGGVETQYF. Here the CDR3 DNA reads TGTGCCAGCAGCGCAACTAGCGGGGGTGTGGAGACCCAGTACTTC.

This clonotype has ten or more counts. CDR3 protein: CASSVGAAQRNEKLFF. CDR3 sequence (DNA): TGTGCCAGCAGCGTAGGTGCAGCTCAACGTAATGAAAAACTGTTTTTT. The chain combines TRBV9 with TRBJ1-4; D remains unclear. Trimming pared 0 bases from V and 4 bases from J, leaving 13 bases between. The CDR3 is made up of 16 amino acids. Germline CDR1 and CDR2: SGDLS and YYNGEE.

This clonotype occurred a few times. This chain uses TRBV6-2 or TRBV6-3 with TRBJ2-2, with D uncertain. Per germline, CDR1 MNHEY and CDR2 SVGEGT. The CDR3 has 17 residues. Trimming shortened V by 0 bases and J by 3 bases, and 14 bases separated the two germline ends. The CDR3 loop reads CASSYSIELGYTGELFF. In nucleotides, the CDR3 is TGTGCCAGCAGTTACTCGATAGAGTTGGGATACACCGGGGAGCTGTTTTTT.

This chain connects TRBV5-6 to TRBJ1-2, with D uncertain. This CDR3 is built from 13 residues. CDR1 and CDR2 from the germline V gene are SGHDT and YYEEEE. Trimming left V 1 base short and J 6 bases short, with 10 bases between. The CDR3 sequence is CASSLRSTDGYTF. The CDR3 region has the DNA TGTGCCAGCAGCTTGAGGTCAACGGATGGCTACACCTTC. Together with reference TRBV5-6 and TRBJ1-2, the CDR3 gives the full variable domain: DAGVTQSPTHLIKTRGQQVTLRCSPKSGHDTVSWYQQALGQGPQFIFQYYEEEERQRGNFPDRFSGHQFPNYSSELNVNALLLGDSALYLCASSLRSTDGYTFGSGTRLTVV.

This clonotype was seen repeatedly, ten times or more. This chain uses TRBV12-3 or TRBV12-4 with TRBJ1-5; D unclear. The germline V and J ends were trimmed by 5 bases and 0 bases, with 26 bases remaining between them. The length of the CDR3 is 20 residues. CDR3 bases: TGTGCCAGCAGTAACTCACACTACATGAAACTGACCGATAGCAATCAGCCCCAGCATTTT. Amino acids: CASSNSHYMKLTDSNQPQHF.

This clonotype was observed a few times. This chain joins TRBV2 and TRBJ1-1; no reliable D call. CDR1 and CDR2 from the germline V gene are SNHLY and FYNNEI. The V and J ends lost 0 bases and 1 base respectively, with 9 bases between them. The CDR3 totals 15 residues. The CDR3 region is CASSEARAGNTEAFF. CDR3 nucleotide sequence: TGTGCCAGCAGTGAAGCGAGGGCCGGGAACACTGAAGCTTTCTTT.

This clonotype was counted at least ten times. V and J are TRBV10-3 and TRBJ2-2, with D maybe TRBD2 (6 bases). Germline CDR1 and CDR2: ENHRY and SYGVKD. With 0 bases removed from V and 0 bases from J, the gap between germline ends came to 17 bases. This CDR3 is 19 amino acids long. DNA for the CDR3: TGTGCCATCAGTGAGTCGTTCGGAAGGAGGGCAACGAACACCGGGGAGCTGTTTTTT. Protein product: CAISESFGRRATNTGELFF.

Many counts were recorded for this clonotype. The chain uses TRBV6-2 or TRBV6-3 and TRBJ1-2, with D perhaps TRBD1 (5 bases). Germline V lookup: CDR1 MNHEY, CDR2 SVGEGT. The germline V and J ends were trimmed by 6 bases and 2 bases, with 16 bases remaining between them. This CDR3 contains 15 residues. The CDR3 loop is CASRSGHQENYGYTF. The CDR3 nucleotides are TGTGCCAGCAGGTCCGGACACCAAGAAAACTATGGCTACACCTTC.

The chain recombines TRBV12-3 or TRBV12-4 with TRBJ1-2, with unresolved D. CDR3 length: 15 residues. Trimming left V 2 bases short and J 0 bases short, with 10 bases between. The CDR3 region has the DNA TGTGCCAGCAGTTTACGGGCAGTGGCTAACTATGGCTACACCTTC. It yields the protein CASSLRAVANYGYTF.

V gene TRBV12-3 or TRBV12-4 combines with J gene TRBJ1-5; D is unresolved. Trimming took 3 bases from V and 3 from J, leaving 9 bases between them. The CDR3 loop spans 14 amino acids. CDR3 region: CASSLMSVNQPQHF. CDR3 in DNA: TGTGCCAGCAGTTTGATGTCAGTCAATCAGCCCCAGCATTTT.

This clonotype was seen repeatedly, ten times or more. The chain has TRBV6-2 or TRBV6-3 and TRBJ2-2; D remains unclear. V shed 6 bases and J shed 3 bases, with 5 bases lying between them. Germline V gene sequence: CDR1 MNHEY, CDR2 SVGEGT. The CDR3 is 12 amino acids. The CDR3 protein is CASRLYTGELFF. CDR3 DNA sequence: TGTGCCAGCAGACTCTACACCGGGGAGCTGTTTTTT.